Sequencing of this T cell receptor beta chain was carried out in a study of T cells after yellow fever vaccination. With respect to this clonotype: Antigen: not known.

Study conclusions and caveats: Contaminants from the bulk population, in the form of abundant clonotypes, could be found in FACS-sorted repertoires. The study re-detected most primary-vaccination clones after the booster (around 96% CD4, roughly 88% CD8).

Generation of TCR cDNA used 5'RACE template switching (which added a universal primer site and UMIs). A single record per CDR3 protein comes from TCRdb applying MiXCR to the 5' RACE reads. This table holds around 600,000 distinct CDR3 sequences, about 12% found once. V lost 6 bases and J lost 5; bases outside the gene matches: 13. There are 18 residues in the CDR3. The germline CDR1 and CDR2 sequences are SGHVS and FNYEAQ. The chain combines TRBV7-6 with TRBJ2-3; 14 bases agree with TRBD2. Sequences were derived from PBMCs, sampled on the day of the yellow fever booster vaccination. The source is a man aged 30 to 45 who received the YFV17D yellow fever vaccine. The CDR3 reads CASRPGTSGRVWGDTQYF. The CDR3 DNA reads as TGTGCCAGCAGGCCCGGGACTAGCGGGAGAGTGTGGGGAGATACGCAGTATTTT. Full variable domain (missing parts from reference TRBV7-6 and TRBJ2-3): GAGVSQSPRYKVTKRGQDVALRCDPISGHVSLYWYRQALGQGPEFLTYFNYEAQQDKSGLPNDRFSAERPEGSISTLTIQRTEQRDSAMYRCASRPGTSGRVWGDTQYFGPGTRLTVL.